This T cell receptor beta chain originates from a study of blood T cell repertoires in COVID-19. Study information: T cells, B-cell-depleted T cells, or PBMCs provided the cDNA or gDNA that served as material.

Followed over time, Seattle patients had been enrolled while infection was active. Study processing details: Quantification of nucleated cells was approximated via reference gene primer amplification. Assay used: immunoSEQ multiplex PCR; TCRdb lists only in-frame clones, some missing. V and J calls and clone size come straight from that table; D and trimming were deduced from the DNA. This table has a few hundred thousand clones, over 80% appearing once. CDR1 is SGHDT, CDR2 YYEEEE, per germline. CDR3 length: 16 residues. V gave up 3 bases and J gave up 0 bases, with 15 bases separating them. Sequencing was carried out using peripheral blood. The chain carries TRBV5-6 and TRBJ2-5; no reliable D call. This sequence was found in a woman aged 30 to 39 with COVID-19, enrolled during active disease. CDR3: CASSSERSWYQETQYF. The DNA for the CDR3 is TGTGCCAGCAGCTCCGAACGGTCTTGGTACCAAGAGACCCAGTACTTC.